This TCR beta chain stems from a study of cytomegalovirus exposure and HLA in healthy donors. Study-wide findings and caveats: Altogether, 150 to 200 TCR beta chains were recorded as cytomegalovirus-associated. Association of a missense DCLRE1C variant with TCR beta V- and J-gene trimming was reported in a later analysis.

Both 60 Vbeta primers and 13 Jbeta primers went into the PCR. Assay used: immunoSEQ multiplex PCR; TCRdb lists only in-frame clones, some missing. In all, the sample yields some 130,000 clones. Turning to this clone: The antigen is undetermined.

Specimen: PBMCs. This TCR was recovered from a woman in her fifties or sixties in good health and CMV-seronegative.

The CDR3 DNA is TGCGCCAGCAGCTTGGACAGGAGTTATGGCTACACCTTC. The encoded protein is CASSLDRSYGYTF. The V and J genes are TRBV5-1 and TRBJ1-2, with a weak D call TRBD1 (5 bases). The CDR3 length is 13 residues. V gave up 0 bases and J gave up 5 bases, with 8 bases separating them. Germline V gene data show CDR1 as SGHRS and CDR2 as YFSETQ.